Presented here are 25 T cell receptor beta chains from one specimen sequenced in a study of identical twins. TCRdb fed the 5' RACE reads into MiXCR, producing one record per CDR3 protein. The sample shows some 560,000 distinct CDR3 sequences, more than 9% of them seen only once. These data are also associated with another study on yellow fever vaccine responses in identical twins.

The sequenced material came from PBMCs. Receptors were obtained from a woman between 18 and 29 years old in good health.

The chain joins TRBV5-4 to TRBJ2-7; D remains unclear. This CDR3 is built from 15 residues. Deletions cut 4 bases from V and 3 bases from J, with 17 bases between. The germline V gene encodes CDR1 SGHNT and CDR2 YYREEE (reference sequence). Here the CDR3 reads CASSDSPSTYYEQYF. In DNA, the CDR3 is TGTGCCAGCAGCGATAGCCCCTCCACCTACTACGAGCAGTACTTC.

This chain uses TRBV7-8 with TRBJ2-1; 11 nucleotides agree with TRBD2. The CDR3 contains 18 residues. V lost 5 bases and J lost 1; bases outside the gene matches: 10. Germline CDR1 reads SGHVS; CDR2 reads FQNEAQ. DNA for the CDR3: TGTGCCAGCAGCCCTCGAGAAGGACTAGCGGGTTCCTACAATGAGCAGTTCTTC. Translating it yields CASSPREGLAGSYNEQFF.

There are many counts of this clonotype. The chain combines TRBV29-1 with TRBJ1-5; 9 bases map to TRBD1. CDR1 is SQVTM, CDR2 ANQGSEA, per germline. The CDR3 extends over 15 amino acids. V was pared by 4 bases and J by 7 bases, with 11 bases of the junction left unmatched. DNA for the CDR3: TGCAGCGTTGCGGGGGGACAGGGATCAACCCAGCCCCAGCATTTT. Translating gives CSVAGGQGSTQPQHF.

This clonotype was counted only a few times. The chain couples TRBV18 to TRBJ2-1; no clear D. Trimming pared 6 bases from V and 7 bases from J, leaving 19 bases between. The CDR3 has 15 residues. The germline V gene has CDR1 KGHSH and CDR2 LQKENI. The CDR3 nucleotides are TGTGCCAGCTCCGGGTTACAGTCTCTTAATAATGAGCAGTTCTTC. It specifies CASSGLQSLNNEQFF.

The chain has TRBV27 and TRBJ1-1; perhaps TRBD1 as D (5 bases). The CDR3 length is 14 residues. Trimming removed 3 bases at V and 4 bases at J, with 12 bases between. Germline CDR1 reads MNHEY; CDR2 reads SMNVEV (reference sequence). CDR3 in DNA: TGTGCCAGCAGTTTGGGGGGTTGGCGCACTGAAGCTTTCTTT. It specifies CASSLGGWRTEAFF.

The chain uses TRBV18 and TRBJ2-3; no clear D. The CDR3 sequence is 17 residues long. Per the germline V gene, CDR1 is KGHSH and CDR2 is LQKENI. V lost 0 bases and J lost 0, with 13 bases in between. CDR3 in amino acids: CASSPPSWSVSTDTQYF. DNA for the CDR3: TGTGCCAGCTCACCACCGTCCTGGAGTGTGAGCACAGATACGCAGTATTTT.

This clonotype was counted a few times. The chain is built from TRBV5-6 and TRBJ2-5, with 12 bases matching TRBD2. This CDR3 is built from 17 residues. Germline loops: CDR1 SGHDT, CDR2 YYEEEE. The V segment lost 4 bases and the J segment 4 bases; nucleotides outside the gene matches: 11. The chain's CDR3 is CASSLARLAGVGETQYF. As DNA, the CDR3 is TGTGCCAGCAGCCTCGCCCGACTAGCGGGGGTGGGAGAGACCCAGTACTTC.

A few counts support this clonotype. The chain carries TRBV27 and TRBJ2-7, with 14 positions matching TRBD2. The CDR3 contains 16 residues. Germline CDR1 reads MNHEY; CDR2 reads SMNVEV (reference sequence). J gave up 2 bases and V 4 bases, and 4 bases lay outside the gene matches. The CDR3 reads CASSSGLAGGTYEQYF. CDR3 nucleotide sequence: TGTGCCAGCAGTTCAGGACTAGCGGGGGGAACCTACGAGCAGTACTTC.

This clonotype was counted ten times or more. J is TRBJ1-5 and V is TRBV12-3 or TRBV12-4; 9 bases match TRBD1. After removal of 2 bases from V and 5 bases from J, the junction contained 1 base not matched to a gene. The CDR3 has 14 residues. The CDR3 reads CASSLRDRDQPQHF. CDR3 nucleotides: TGTGCCAGCAGTTTAAGGGACAGGGATCAGCCCCAGCATTTT.

The chain carries TRBV4-3 and TRBJ2-2, with TRBD2 matching over 8 bases. This CDR3 spans 15 amino acids. Germline lookup yields CDR1 LGHNA and CDR2 YSLEER. With 0 bases clipped from V and 9 bases from J, the junction kept 6 bases outside the gene matches. The CDR3 DNA reads as TGCGCCAGCAGCCAAGAAGCGGGAGCACTCAGGGAGCTGTTTTTT. Amino acid sequence: CASSQEAGALRELFF.

This clonotype has more than one count but fewer than ten. The chain employs TRBV7-3 and TRBJ2-4; D might be TRBD1 (6 bases). CDR3 size: 15 residues. V lost 5 bases and J lost 16, with 27 bases in between. Germline assignment: CDR1 SGHTA and CDR2 FQGTGA. This chain's CDR3 is CASSQEQGDTNIRYF. The CDR3 nucleotides are TGTGCCAGCAGCCAAGAACAGGGCGACACAAACATCCGTTACTTC.

This clonotype was detected many times. This rearrangement joins TRBV6-2 or TRBV6-3 to TRBJ1-1; D ambiguous. Germline V lookup: CDR1 MNHEY, CDR2 SVGEGT. This CDR3 spans 14 amino acids. V dropped 2 bases and J dropped 8 bases, with 15 bases sitting between them. The CDR3 loop is CASSYAAGGKEAFF. The CDR3 nucleotides read TGTGCCAGCAGTTACGCCGCCGGCGGAAAGGAAGCTTTCTTT.

Only a few counts were recorded for this clonotype. V usage is TRBV7-9 and J usage is TRBJ1-2; no reliable D call. CDR3 length: 15 residues. The germline V and J ends were trimmed by 5 bases and 0 bases, with 13 bases remaining between them. Germline V gives CDR1 SEHNR, CDR2 FQNEAQ (reference sequence). For the CDR3, the DNA is TGTGCCAGCAGCCCCGCCCCCACAGCTAACTATGGCTACACCTTC. It is translated as CASSPAPTANYGYTF.

This clonotype was found many times. CDR3 protein: CASSQDGGVKLFF. The CDR3 DNA sequence: TGCGCCAGCAGCCAAGATGGTGGAGTGAAACTGTTTTTT. This chain joins TRBV4-3 and TRBJ1-4; D is undetermined. Germline values: CDR1 LGHNA, CDR2 YSLEER. Deletions cut 0 bases from V and 11 bases from J, with 10 bases between. This CDR3 contains 13 residues.

A few counts support this clonotype. V and J are TRBV7-9 and TRBJ1-2; possible D gene TRBD1, 6 bases. The CDR3 length is 14 residues. CDR1 is SEHNR and CDR2 is FQNEAQ in the germline V gene (reference sequence). Trimming removed 5 bases at V and 3 bases at J, with 13 bases between. The CDR3 loop is CASSVTGNYYGYTF. CDR3 in DNA: TGTGCCAGCAGCGTTACAGGGAACTACTATGGCTACACCTTC. Complete variable domain (other parts from reference TRBV7-9 and TRBJ1-2): DTGVSQNPRHKITKRGQNVTFRCDPISEHNRLYWYRQTLGQGPEFLTYFQNEAQLEKSRLLSDRFSAERPKGSFSTLEIQRTEQGDSAMYLCASSVTGNYYGYTFGSGTRLTVV.

This clonotype was picked up a small number of times. The chain joins TRBV9 to TRBJ2-2; tentative D call: TRBD2 (6 bases). There are 19 residues in the CDR3. Germline V gene sequence: CDR1 SGDLS, CDR2 YYNGEE. The V and J ends lost 0 bases and 1 base respectively, with 19 bases between them. The CDR3 DNA is TGTGCCAGCAGCGTAGTTCGTCGTGTGCGGGACGGGAACACCGGGGAGCTGTTTTTT. Translated, it gives CASSVVRRVRDGNTGELFF. The variable domain in full, completed from reference TRBV9 and TRBJ2-2, reads DSGVTQTPKHLITATGQRVTLRCSPRSGDLSVYWYQQSLDQGLQFLIQYYNGEERAKGNILERFSAQQFPDLHSELNLSSLELGDSALYFCASSVVRRVRDGNTGELFFGEGSRLTVL.

The chain links TRBV30 to TRBJ2-1; D unclear. The CDR3 is 13 amino acids. Between the trimmed V and J ends, which lost 2 bases and 0 bases, there was a span of 5 bases. Germline loops: CDR1 GTSNPN, CDR2 SVGIG (reference sequence). Here the CDR3 DNA reads TGTGCCTGGAGTAAGCTCTCCTACAATGAGCAGTTCTTC. Amino acid sequence: CAWSKLSYNEQFF.

This chain joins TRBV9 and TRBJ2-5; 10 bases map to TRBD2. V was clipped by 0 bases and J by 5 bases; unmatched bases: 7. The CDR3 spans 16 residues. Germline V lookup: CDR1 SGDLS, CDR2 YYNGEE. The CDR3 here is CASSVAILAGDETQYF. The CDR3 DNA follows: TGTGCCAGCAGCGTAGCTATCCTAGCGGGGGATGAGACCCAGTACTTC.

The chain is built from TRBV30 and TRBJ2-7; D ambiguous. The CDR3 length is 12 residues. Germline V gene data show CDR1 as GTSNPN and CDR2 as SVGIG (reference sequence). Trimming removed 0 bases at V and 3 bases at J, with 6 bases between. The CDR3 nucleotides are TGTGCCTGGAGTGTAAAAGGCTACGAGCAGTACTTC. Its protein product is CAWSVKGYEQYF.

The V gene is TRBV4-2, the J gene TRBJ2-1; D unclear. CDR1 LGHNA and CDR2 YNFKEQ come from the germline V gene. Trimming took off 2 bases at V and 15 bases at J, with 8 bases between the two ends. The CDR3 loop spans 10 amino acids. For the CDR3, the DNA is TGTGCCAGCAGCCAAAGGGATCGGTTCTTC. This codes for CASSQRDRFF.

This clonotype was counted at least ten times. The V call is TRBV7-9, the J call TRBJ2-1; 8 nucleotides align to TRBD1. This CDR3 region has 16 residues. CDR1 and CDR2 from the germline V gene are SEHNR and FQNEAQ (reference sequence). V lost 5 bases and J lost 5; bases outside the gene matches: 11. The CDR3 region has the DNA TGTGCCAGCAGCCCATGGGCAGGGGGCAGGGACAATGAGCAGTTCTTC. It is translated as CASSPWAGGRDNEQFF.

The gene calls are TRBV12-3 or TRBV12-4 and TRBJ2-1; a weak D match, TRBD2 (6 bases). The V end lost 5 bases, the J end lost 8 bases, and 19 bases lay between the germline ends. This CDR3 has 15 amino acids. The CDR3 loop is CASSPALVAGYEQFF. CDR3 nucleotide sequence: TGTGCCAGCAGTCCGGCGCTGGTGGCGGGGTATGAGCAGTTCTTC.

This clonotype has ten or more counts. V is TRBV5-6 and J is TRBJ2-4; D may be TRBD2 (7 bases). The germline V gene encodes CDR1 SGHDT and CDR2 YYEEEE. V was trimmed by 4 bases and J by 8 bases, leaving 19 bases between them. The CDR3 spans 15 residues. In DNA, the CDR3 is TGTGCCAGCAGCCCGCCCGGGGGGCTAGGCGACATTCAGTACTTC. Translated: CASSPPGGLGDIQYF.

This clonotype has ten or more counts. The chain recombines TRBV12-3 or TRBV12-4 with TRBJ2-5, with D possibly being TRBD2 (6 bases). V lost 1 base to trimming and J lost 2 bases, with 14 bases between them. This CDR3 spans 16 amino acids. The CDR3 spells CASSLGRGVPQETQYF. In DNA, the CDR3 is TGTGCCAGCAGTTTAGGGCGGGGCGTACCACAAGAGACCCAGTACTTC.

The V call is TRBV30, the J call TRBJ1-2; no firm D call. Germline lookup yields CDR1 GTSNPN and CDR2 SVGIG (reference sequence). The CDR3 consists of 11 residues. Trimming took off 1 base at V and 8 bases at J, with 8 bases between the two ends. CDR3 DNA: TGTGCCTGGAGTGACAGTCAAGGCTACACCTTC. Encoded protein: CAWSDSQGYTF.